The clone carrying this T cell receptor (beta chain) was detected many times. TCRdb analysed the 5' RACE reads with MiXCR anew, one entry per CDR3 protein. There are 20,000 to 30,000 distinct CDR3 sequences in the sample; more than 10% occur only once, and around 13% lies in the top ten. This record belongs to a study of neurological immune-mediated disorders. With 3 bases removed from V and 5 bases from J, the gap between germline ends came to 10 bases. The germline gives CDR1 SGHAT, CDR2 FQNNGV. The CDR3 sequence is 13 residues long. The chain uses TRBV11-2 and TRBJ1-2, with D possibly being TRBD1 (5 bases). Sequences were obtained from PBMCs. This sequence was found in a woman aged 55-75 years with HTLV-1-associated myelopathy (HAM/TSP). Here the CDR3 DNA reads TGTGCCAGCAGCTTCTTCAGGGAATATGGCTACACCTTC. It translates to CASSFFREYGYTF.